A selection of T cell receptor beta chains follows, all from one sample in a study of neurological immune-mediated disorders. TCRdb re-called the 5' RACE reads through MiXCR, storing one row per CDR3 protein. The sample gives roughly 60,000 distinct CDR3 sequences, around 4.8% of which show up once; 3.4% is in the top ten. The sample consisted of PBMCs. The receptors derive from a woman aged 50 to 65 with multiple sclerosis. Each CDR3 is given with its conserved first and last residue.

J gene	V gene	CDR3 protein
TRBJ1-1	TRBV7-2	CASSLIASGGMNTEAFF
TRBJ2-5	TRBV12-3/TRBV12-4	CASSFGGAETQYF
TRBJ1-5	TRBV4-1	CASSDLDQPQNF
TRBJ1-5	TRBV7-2	CASSPQVREDQPQHF
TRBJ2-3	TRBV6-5	CASSYYGASTDTQYF
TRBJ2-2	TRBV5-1	CASSPTSGSNTGELFF
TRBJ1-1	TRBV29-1	CSVALNTEAFF
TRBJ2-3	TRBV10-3	CAISGSGDTQYF
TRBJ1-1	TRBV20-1	CSARGAVQAFF
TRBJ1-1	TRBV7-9	CASSLERQVEAFF
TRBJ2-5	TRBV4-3	CASSQVASGDQETQYF
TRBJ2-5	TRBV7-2	CAAEAGAQETQYF
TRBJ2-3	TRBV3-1	CASSFERGGGTDTQYF
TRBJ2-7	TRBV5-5	CASSPLSPFGAVDEQYF
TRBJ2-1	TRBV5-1	CASSPPGTRYNEQFF
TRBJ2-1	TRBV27	CASSFSENNEQFF
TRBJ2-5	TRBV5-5	CASSPEGQEEETQYF
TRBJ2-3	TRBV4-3	CASSQRISDTQYF
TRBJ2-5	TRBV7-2	CASSLGQGALKTQYF
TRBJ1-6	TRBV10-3	CAISSMDSPLHF
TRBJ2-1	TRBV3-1	CASSQSGGGVYNEQFF
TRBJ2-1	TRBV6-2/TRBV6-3	CASSYSNSGGIAYNEQFF
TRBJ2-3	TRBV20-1	CSARSGDGTDTQYF
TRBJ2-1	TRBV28	CASSLVEANKEQFF
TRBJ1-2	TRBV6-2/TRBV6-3	CASSIGRDFYTF
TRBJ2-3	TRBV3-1	CASSQEGHREQYF
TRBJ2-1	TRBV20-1	CSATLYNEQFF
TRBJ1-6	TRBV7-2	CASGGSNNSPLNF
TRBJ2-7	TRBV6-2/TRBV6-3	CASRISYEQYF
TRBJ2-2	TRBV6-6	CASGRQGAALTGELFF
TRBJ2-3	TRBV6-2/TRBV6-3	CASSSSKSFGRTDTQYF
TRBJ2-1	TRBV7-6	CASRPTGHYNEQFF
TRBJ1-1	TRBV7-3	CASSYGQGGEAFF
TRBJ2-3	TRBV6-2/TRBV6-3	CASSRRAGASDTQYF
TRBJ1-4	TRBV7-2	CASRRQGNAEKLFF
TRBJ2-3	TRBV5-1	CASSPQTDTQYF
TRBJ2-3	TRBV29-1	CSVEKLAGDTQYF
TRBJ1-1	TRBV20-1	CSAGGRAEAFF
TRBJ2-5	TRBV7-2	CASSLLGTSKETQYF
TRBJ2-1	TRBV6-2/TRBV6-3	CASSSGVVSDEQFF
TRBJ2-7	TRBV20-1	CSARDQEYEQYF
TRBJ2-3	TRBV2	CASSLGQGASDTQYF
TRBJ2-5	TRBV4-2	CASSQDRGTGVETQYF
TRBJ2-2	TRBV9	CASSVVPESGSGELFF
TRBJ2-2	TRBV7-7	CASSLEGSTGELFF
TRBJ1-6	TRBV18	CASSPTGNNSPLHF
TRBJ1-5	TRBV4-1	CASRNTGSNQPQHF
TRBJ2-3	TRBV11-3	CASSSSGVTQYF
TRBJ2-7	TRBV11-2	CASSPDSSYEQYF
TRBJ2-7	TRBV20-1	CSASFSARLYEQYF
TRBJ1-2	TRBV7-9	CASSFGTGITNYGYTF
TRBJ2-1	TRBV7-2	CASSLTLYYNEQFF
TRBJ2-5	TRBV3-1	CASSQDSGQTQYF
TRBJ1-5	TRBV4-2	CASSQGQGANGPQNF
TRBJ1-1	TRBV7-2	CASSLGVHRKGTEAFF
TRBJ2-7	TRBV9	CASSVGFSYEQYF
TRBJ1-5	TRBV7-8	CASSLARGFNQPQNF
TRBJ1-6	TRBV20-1	CSASERGRPPDSPLNF
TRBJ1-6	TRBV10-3	CAISEGPYNSPLHF